What follows is one TCR beta chain and its context. Here immunoSEQ multiplex PCR was the method, and the copy in TCRdb shows in-frame clones only, minus some. Of about 80,000 clones listed, about four fifths are singletons. The sample belongs to a study of blood T cell repertoires in COVID-19. V gave up 5 bases and J gave up 5 bases; unmatched junction bases: 7. CDR1 and CDR2 from the germline V gene are MDHEN and SYDVKM. CDR3 length: 14 residues. J is TRBJ1-2 and V is TRBV28; 8 nucleotides line up with TRBD1. Specimen: peripheral blood. This TCR came from a man aged 45-65 years with acute or convalescent COVID-19. CDR3 in amino acids: CASSPGQELYGYTF. In nucleotides, the CDR3 is TGTGCCAGCAGTCCGGGACAGGAATTATATGGCTACACCTTC.